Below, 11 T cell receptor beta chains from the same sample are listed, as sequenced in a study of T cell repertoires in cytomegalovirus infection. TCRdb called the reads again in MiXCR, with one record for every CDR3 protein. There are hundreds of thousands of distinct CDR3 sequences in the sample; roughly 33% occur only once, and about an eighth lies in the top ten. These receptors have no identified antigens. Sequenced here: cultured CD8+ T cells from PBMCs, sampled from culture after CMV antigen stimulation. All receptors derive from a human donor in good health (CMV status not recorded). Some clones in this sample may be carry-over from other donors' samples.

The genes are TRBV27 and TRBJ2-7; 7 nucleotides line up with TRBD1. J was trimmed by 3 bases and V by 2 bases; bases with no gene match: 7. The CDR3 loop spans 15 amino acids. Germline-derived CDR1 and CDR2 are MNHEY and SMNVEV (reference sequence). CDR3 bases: TGTGCCAGCAGTTTACTCCCGGACAGGCGCTACGAGCAGTACTTC. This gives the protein CASSLLPDRRYEQYF.

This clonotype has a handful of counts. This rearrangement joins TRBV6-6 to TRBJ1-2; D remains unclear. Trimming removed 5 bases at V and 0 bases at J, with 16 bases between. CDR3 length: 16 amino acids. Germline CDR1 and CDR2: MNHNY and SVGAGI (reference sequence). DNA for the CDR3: TGTGCCAGCAGTGCGAGCCCCGATATAGCTAACTATGGCTACACCTTC. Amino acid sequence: CASSASPDIANYGYTF.

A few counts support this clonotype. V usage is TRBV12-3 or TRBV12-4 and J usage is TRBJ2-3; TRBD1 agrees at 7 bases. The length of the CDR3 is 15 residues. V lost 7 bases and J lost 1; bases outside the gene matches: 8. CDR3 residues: CASTPQGQRTDTQYF. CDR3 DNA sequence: TGTGCCAGCACCCCGCAGGGACAGCGCACAGATACGCAGTATTTT.

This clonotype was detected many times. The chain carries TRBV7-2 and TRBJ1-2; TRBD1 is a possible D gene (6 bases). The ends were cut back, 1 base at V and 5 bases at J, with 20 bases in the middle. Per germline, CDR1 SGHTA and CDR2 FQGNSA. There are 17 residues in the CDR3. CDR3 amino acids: CASSLEGGRGARYGYTF. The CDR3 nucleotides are TGTGCCAGCAGCTTAGAGGGGGGAAGGGGGGCACGGTATGGCTACACCTTC. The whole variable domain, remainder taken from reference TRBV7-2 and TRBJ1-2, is GAGVSQSPSNKVTEKGKDVELRCDPISGHTALYWYRQSLGQGLEFLIYFQGNSAPDKSGLPSDRFSAERTGGSVSTLTIQRTQQEDSAVYLCASSLEGGRGARYGYTFGSGTRLTVV.

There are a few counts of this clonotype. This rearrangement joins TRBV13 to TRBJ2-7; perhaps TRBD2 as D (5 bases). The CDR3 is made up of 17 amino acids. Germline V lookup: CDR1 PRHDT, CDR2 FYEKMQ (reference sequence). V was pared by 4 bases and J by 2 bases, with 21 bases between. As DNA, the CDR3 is TGTGCCAGCAGCTCCTCTTTCGGGAAAGGGAACACCTACGAGCAGTACGTC. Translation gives CASSSSFGKGNTYEQYV.

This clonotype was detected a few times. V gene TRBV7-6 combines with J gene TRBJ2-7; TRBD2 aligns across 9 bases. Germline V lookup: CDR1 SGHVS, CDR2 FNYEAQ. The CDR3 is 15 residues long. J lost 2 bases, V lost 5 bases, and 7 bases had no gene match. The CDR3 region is CASSPGLATTYEQYF. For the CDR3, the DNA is TGTGCCAGCAGCCCGGGACTAGCTACCACCTACGAGCAGTACTTC.

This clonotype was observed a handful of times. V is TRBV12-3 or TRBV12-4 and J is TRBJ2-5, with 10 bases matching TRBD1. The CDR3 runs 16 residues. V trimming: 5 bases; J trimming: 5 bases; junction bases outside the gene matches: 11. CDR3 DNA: TGTGCCAGCAGTGTGACCGGGACAGGGGCGTCGGAGACCCAGTACTTC. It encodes CASSVTGTGASETQYF.

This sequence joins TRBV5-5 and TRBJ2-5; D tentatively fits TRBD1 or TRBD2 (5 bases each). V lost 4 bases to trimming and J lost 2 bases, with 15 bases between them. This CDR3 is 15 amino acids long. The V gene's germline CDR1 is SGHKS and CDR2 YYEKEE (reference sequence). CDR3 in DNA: TGTGCCAGCAGCCCACCCCGGGGACGGCAAGAGACCCAGTACTTC. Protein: CASSPPRGRQETQYF.

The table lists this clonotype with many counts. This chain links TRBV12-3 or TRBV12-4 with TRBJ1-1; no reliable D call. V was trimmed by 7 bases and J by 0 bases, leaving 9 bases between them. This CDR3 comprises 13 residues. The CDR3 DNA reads TGTGCCAGCACCCCAGAGGTGAACACTGAAGCTTTCTTT. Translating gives CASTPEVNTEAFF.

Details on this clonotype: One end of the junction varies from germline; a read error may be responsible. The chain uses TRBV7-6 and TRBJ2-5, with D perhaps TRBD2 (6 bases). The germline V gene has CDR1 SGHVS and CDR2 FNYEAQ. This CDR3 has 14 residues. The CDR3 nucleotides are TGTGCCAGCAGCTCCCGGGCTAGCGAAGAGAGCCAGTACTTC. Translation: CASSSRASEESQYF.

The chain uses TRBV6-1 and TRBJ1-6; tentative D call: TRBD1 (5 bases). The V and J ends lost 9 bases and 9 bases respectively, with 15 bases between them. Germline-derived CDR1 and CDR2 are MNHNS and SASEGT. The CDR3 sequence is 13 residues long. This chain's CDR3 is CASGTRARSPLHF. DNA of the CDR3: TGTGCCAGTGGGACCCGGGCTCGTTCACCCCTCCACTTT.